This T cell receptor (beta chain) was identified during a study of blood T cell repertoires in COVID-19. Study-wide context: Sources were T cells, B-cell-depleted T cells, or PBMCs; the material itself was cDNA or gDNA.

In the authors' workflow: By means of reference gene primer amplification, nucleated cell counts were estimated. The protocol was immunoSEQ multiplex PCR, while the TCRdb copy is restricted to in-frame clones and leaves out a portion. Clonal size and the V and J genes are those of that table, whereas D and trimming came from the DNA. There are roughly 200,000 clones in the sample; roughly 84% occur only once, and roughly 3.1% lies in the top ten. There are 14 residues in the CDR3. Germline V CDR1 and CDR2: SNHLY, FYNNEI. V lost 4 bases and J 3 bases, leaving 12 bases between the germline ends. Enrolled through a virtual design, the participants were between roughly 18 and 100 years of age and came from fewer than 30 US areas. Those designated as exposed participants met a COVID-19 case within 2 weeks before study entry.

The chain employs TRBV2 and TRBJ1-1; tentatively, D is TRBD1 (5 bases). The sequenced material came from PBMCs or T cells enriched from blood (not recorded which). The receptor's source is a woman aged 25 to 45 who had been exposed to COVID-19. The chain's CDR3 is CASSGWGLDTEAFF. CDR3 coding DNA: TGTGCCAGCAGTGGGTGGGGCTTGGACACTGAAGCTTTCTTT. The full variable domain, with the rest looked up from reference TRBV2 and TRBJ1-1, is EPEVTQTPSHQVTQMGQEVILRCVPISNHLYFYWYRQILGQKVEFLVSFYNNEISEKSEIFDDQFSVERPDGSNFTLKIRSTKLEDSAMYFCASSGWGLDTEAFFGQGTRLTVV.